Listed below are T cell receptor beta chains from one sample, sequenced in a study of shared clonotypes between healthy human individuals. Profiled with immunoSEQ multiplex PCR; TCRdb holds only in-frame clones, not every one. This table has about 500,000 clones, 70% to 80% appearing once. The sequenced material came from PBMCs. The receptors derive from a woman aged 40 to 50 in good health. Some clones in this sample may be carry-over from other donors' samples. Both conserved end residues are part of each CDR3. A D gene is named only where the DNA matches it firmly. A clone size is listed for some rows: how often the clone was seen (once, few, many), or a class if it is expanded.

cdr3_length j_call v_call clone_size d_call cdr3_aa cdr3_nt
16 TRBJ2-2 TRBV11-3 - TRBD1 CASSPRDRASTGELFF TGTGCCAGCAGCCCCCGGGACAGGGCGTCTACCGGGGAGCTGTTTTTT
12 TRBJ1-1 TRBV7-9 - - CASSLLGVEAFF TGTGCCAGCAGCTTGTTAGGGGTTGAAGCTTTCTTT
14 TRBJ1-2 TRBV6-1 few TRBD1 CASSRDRSNYGYTF TGTGCCAGCAGCCGGGACAGATCTAACTATGGCTACACCTTC
16 TRBJ2-1 TRBV25-1 - - CASSELTGNWYNEQFF TGTGCCAGCAGTGAATTAACAGGGAATTGGTACAATGAGCAGTTCTTC
13 TRBJ1-1 TRBV25-1 - - CASRGWWNTEAFF TGTGCCAGCAGAGGCTGGTGGAACACTGAAGCTTTCTTT
15 TRBJ2-3 TRBV7-3 - - CASSLMGGSTDTQYF TGTGCCAGCAGCTTAATGGGCGGGAGCACAGATACGCAGTATTTT
13 TRBJ2-3 TRBV19 - TRBD2 CASRTSGADTQYF TGTGCCAGCCGGACTAGCGGAGCAGATACGCAGTATTTT
11 TRBJ2-7 TRBV2 - - CASTVLYEQYF TGTGCCAGCACGGTGCTCTACGAGCAGTACTTC
15 TRBJ1-1 TRBV6-5 - TRBD1 CASSSQGAPSTEAFF TGTGCCAGCAGTTCACAGGGGGCCCCCAGCACTGAAGCTTTCTTT
14 TRBJ1-6 TRBV28 - - CASRDNTYNSPLHF TGTGCCAGCAGAGATAACACCTATAATTCACCCCTCCACTTT
13 TRBJ2-5 TRBV29-1 - TRBD2 CSVKREVGETQYF TGCAGCGTGAAGCGGGAGGTAGGGGAGACCCAGTACTTC
17 TRBJ2-1 TRBV10-1 once TRBD1 CASSLTGTGGVGNEQFF TGCGCCAGCAGTTTAACCGGGACAGGGGGGGTCGGTAATGAGCAGTTCTTC
15 TRBJ2-2 TRBV2 - - CASSGLVGVNGELFF TGTGCCAGCAGTGGACTAGTGGGAGTGAACGGGGAGCTGTTTTTT
14 TRBJ2-7 TRBV5-6 - - CASSSRQIRYEQYF TGTGCCAGCAGCTCCCGACAGATTCGCTACGAGCAGTACTTC
15 TRBJ1-1 TRBV14 - - CASSQWKGRNTEAFF TGTGCCAGCAGCCAGTGGAAGGGTCGGAACACTGAAGCTTTCTTT
18 TRBJ2-7 TRBV19 - TRBD1 CASSPRGQALSLSYEQYF TGTGCCAGTAGTCCCCGAGGACAGGCCTTATCTCTTTCCTACGAGCAGTACTTC
11 TRBJ1-2 TRBV2 once - CASSESYGYTF TGTGCCAGCAGTGAATCCTATGGCTACACCTTC
13 TRBJ2-7 TRBV28 - - CASSLLQRHEQYF TGTGCCAGCAGTTTACTGCAGAGGCACGAGCAGTACTTC
14 TRBJ1-2 TRBV4-3 - TRBD1 CASSQAGGYYGYTF TGCGCCAGCAGCCAAGCAGGGGGCTACTATGGCTACACCTTC
16 TRBJ2-2 TRBV28 few TRBD2 CASSLTSGRTTGELFF TGTGCCAGCAGCTTGACTAGCGGGAGAACCACCGGGGAGCTGTTTTTT
15 TRBJ1-4 TRBV2 - - CASSEVGGIDEKLFF TGTGCCAGCAGTGAAGTCGGCGGGATCGATGAAAAGCTGTTTTTT
15 TRBJ2-6 TRBV5-6 many - CASSLGRSGANVLTF TGTGCCAGCAGCTTGGGACGGTCTGGGGCCAACGTCCTGACTTTC
14 TRBJ1-2 TRBV27 once TRBD1 CASSLHGTAYGYTF TGTGCCAGCAGTTTACACGGGACAGCCTATGGCTACACCTTC
17 TRBJ2-6 TRBV9 - TRBD1 CASSNRDRASGANVLTF TGTGCCAGCAGCAACCGGGACAGGGCCTCCGGGGCCAACGTCCTGACTTTC
14 TRBJ1-5 TRBV4-2 - - CASSPGRSNQPQHF TGTGCCAGCAGCCCGGGACGGAGTAATCAGCCCCAGCATTTT
15 TRBJ2-5 TRBV11-2 - TRBD1 CASSLVGQEGSTQYF TGTGCCAGCAGCCTCGTGGGACAGGAGGGATCGACCCAGTACTTC
15 TRBJ2-1 TRBV7-8 once - CASRWDRRSYNEQFF TGTGCCAGCAGATGGGACCGCCGCTCCTACAATGAGCAGTTCTTC
14 TRBJ2-4 TRBV10-2 - - CASSDRGMGSIQYF TGCGCCAGCAGTGACCGCGGGATGGGGAGCATTCAGTACTTC
14 TRBJ2-1 TRBV12-5 - - CASGLRGADNEQFF TGTGCTAGTGGTCTCCGGGGGGCAGACAATGAGCAGTTCTTC